This entry lists 27 T cell receptor beta chains sequenced from one sample in a study of untreated major depressive disorder. TCRdb's copy holds only in-frame clones and misses some; the assay was immunoSEQ multiplex PCR. The repertoire holds 20,000 to 25,000 clones, with about nine tenths as singletons. Sequenced material: CD4+ T cells from PBMCs. These receptors were obtained from a woman between 40 and 55 years old in good health.

The chain combines TRBV30 with TRBJ2-7; maybe TRBD2 (6 bases). This CDR3 has 12 residues. CDR1 is GTSNPN, CDR2 SVGIG, per germline (reference sequence). V was trimmed by 4 bases and J by 5 bases, leaving 12 bases between them. The CDR3 DNA reads TGTGCCTGGACTCGGGAGCGAAACGAGCAGTACTTC. Translating gives CAWTRERNEQYF.

This chain connects TRBV7-9 to TRBJ1-5; tentatively, D is TRBD1 (6 bases). Germline CDR1 and CDR2: SEHNR and FQNEAQ (reference sequence). Trimming cost V 1 base and J 9 bases, with 10 bases left between them. This CDR3 contains 13 residues. The CDR3 loop is CASSLEGGGPQHF. CDR3 nucleotide sequence: TGTGCCAGCAGCTTAGAGGGAGGGGGGCCCCAGCATTTT.

The genes are TRBV6-5 and TRBJ2-4, with no clear D. With 5 bases removed from V and 3 bases from J, the gap between germline ends came to 11 bases. This CDR3 contains 14 residues. The V gene's germline CDR1 is MNHEY and CDR2 SVGAGI. CDR3 bases: TGTGCCAGCAGTGCCTCAGTGGGCAAAAACATTCAGTACTTC. It translates to CASSASVGKNIQYF.

This clone occurred once. The chain carries TRBV10-2 and TRBJ2-7; 15 positions match TRBD2. Germline V gene sequence: CDR1 WSHSY, CDR2 SAAADI. This CDR3 comprises 17 residues. V lost 7 bases to trimming and J lost 1 base; unmatched junction nucleotides: 8. The CDR3 spells CASTSGGTSGRSYEQYF. The CDR3 DNA follows: TGCGCCAGCACCTCCGGGGGGACTAGCGGGAGGTCCTACGAGCAGTACTTC.

This clone has a single count. The chain couples TRBV28 to TRBJ2-7; D may be TRBD2 (5 bases). The V end lost 6 bases, the J end lost 6 bases, and 15 bases lay between the germline ends. The CDR3 contains 13 residues. Germline lookup yields CDR1 MDHEN and CDR2 SYDVKM. The CDR3 sequence: CASSSDYQFEQYF. The CDR3 DNA is TGTGCCAGCAGCTCCGACTACCAGTTCGAGCAGTACTTC.

V is TRBV4-1 and J is TRBJ2-7, with D perhaps matching TRBD1 (6 bases). V gave up 2 bases and J gave up 4 bases, with 18 bases separating them. The CDR3 extends over 16 amino acids. CDR1 and CDR2 (germline): MGHRA, YSYEKL. For the CDR3, the DNA is TGCGCCAGCAGCCAAACACAGGGTAGGACAACATACGAGCAGTACTTC. Translating gives CASSQTQGRTTYEQYF.

This clone was counted only a few times. The chain recombines TRBV5-1 with TRBJ1-4; D is possibly TRBD1 (6 bases). Looked up from germline, CDR1 is SGHRS and CDR2 is YFSETQ. Between the trimmed V and J ends, which lost 0 bases and 7 bases, there was a span of 13 bases. CDR3 length: 15 amino acids. CDR3 region: CASSLGTASREKLFF. CDR3 coding DNA: TGCGCCAGCAGCTTGGGGACAGCGAGTCGTGAAAAACTGTTTTTT.

For the CDR3, the DNA is TGTGCCCTCGGACAGGGGGCTGCCTACGAGCAGTACTTC. Encoded protein: CALGQGAAYEQYF. The chain combines TRBV10-3 with TRBJ2-7; 11 bases match TRBD1. The CDR3 is 13 amino acids. V lost 11 bases and J lost 2; bases outside the gene matches: 5. Germline CDR1 is ENHRY and CDR2 is SYGVKD.

The chain has TRBV9 and TRBJ1-1; 7 bases align to TRBD1. CDR3 length: 14 amino acids. The junction had 4 bases not matched to a gene; V was cut back by 4 bases and J by 1 base. The V gene's germline CDR1 is SGDLS and CDR2 YYNGEE. The CDR3 is CASSTRQGNTEAFF. DNA of the CDR3: TGTGCCAGCAGCACCAGACAGGGGAACACTGAAGCTTTCTTT.

CDR3 in DNA: TGTGCCAGTAGCCCCTGGGGGAATCAGCCCCAGCATTTT. Its protein is CASSPWGNQPQHF. This rearrangement joins TRBV6-1 to TRBJ1-5, with D tentatively TRBD1 (5 bases). Germline V gives CDR1 MNHNS, CDR2 SASEGT. V was shortened by 9 bases and J by 4 bases, with 13 bases between the two germline ends. This CDR3 region has 13 residues.

This rearrangement joins TRBV15 to TRBJ2-3, with D perhaps matching TRBD2 (6 bases). The CDR3 has 16 residues. The V and J ends lost 2 bases and 5 bases respectively, with 17 bases between them. The germline V gene has CDR1 LNHNV and CDR2 YYDKDF (reference sequence). CDR3: CATSRSRLVIQDTQYF. The CDR3 nucleotides are TGTGCCACCAGCAGAAGTCGACTAGTAATCCAAGATACGCAGTATTTT.

The chain uses TRBV10-2 and TRBJ2-5, with D possibly TRBD2 on 5 matching bases. This CDR3 spans 14 amino acids. In germline, CDR1 is WSHSY, CDR2 SAAADI. Trimming stripped 4 bases from V and 5 bases from J, with 14 bases between. This CDR3 reads CASSGAGEWETQYF. CDR3 nucleotide sequence: TGCGCCAGCAGTGGCGCCGGGGAATGGGAGACCCAGTACTTC.

This clone was observed a single time. V gene TRBV19 combines with J gene TRBJ1-6; the D is unclear. V lost 3 bases, J lost 0 bases, and 6 bases lay in between. Germline V gives CDR1 LNHDA, CDR2 SQIVND (reference sequence). The CDR3 length is 15 residues. The CDR3: CASSISSSYNSPLHF. The CDR3 region has the DNA TGTGCCAGTAGTATTAGCAGCTCCTATAATTCACCCCTCCACTTT.

J is TRBJ1-1 and V is TRBV15, with no clear D. CDR1 is LNHNV and CDR2 is YYDKDF in the germline V gene (reference sequence). The CDR3 runs 15 residues. V lost 1 base and J 0 bases, leaving 9 bases between the germline ends. CDR3 in amino acids: CATSRGRALNTEAFF. In nucleotides, the CDR3 is TGTGCCACCAGCAGAGGACGGGCCTTGAACACTGAAGCTTTCTTT. The full variable domain, completed using reference TRBV15 and TRBJ1-1, is DAMVIQNPRYQVTQFGKPVTLSCSQTLNHNVMYWYQQKSSQAPKLLFHYYDKDFNNEADTPDNFQSRRPNTSFCFLDIRSPGLGDTAMYLCATSRGRALNTEAFFGQGTRLTVV.

This clone showed up just once. This chain connects TRBV5-1 to TRBJ2-1; TRBD1 matches 7 bases. Germline V gene data show CDR1 as SGHRS and CDR2 as YFSETQ. The V segment lost 4 bases and the J segment 5 bases; nucleotides outside the gene matches: 3. There are 13 residues in the CDR3. The chain's CDR3 is CASSPGQNNEQFF. The CDR3 nucleotides read TGCGCCAGCAGCCCGGGACAGAACAATGAGCAGTTCTTC. Based on the CDR3 plus reference TRBV5-1 and TRBJ2-1, the full variable domain is KAGVTQTPRYLIKTRGQQVTLSCSPISGHRSVSWYQQTPGQGLQFLFEYFSETQRNKGNFPGRFSGRQFSNSRSEMNVSTLELGDSALYLCASSPGQNNEQFFGPGTRLTVL.

The chain has TRBV11-3 and TRBJ2-5; the D gene is possibly TRBD2 (5 bases). The V end lost 8 bases, the J end lost 2 bases, and 12 bases lay between the germline ends. This CDR3 region has 13 residues. Germline V lookup: CDR1 SGHNT, CDR2 YENEEA. The CDR3 DNA is TGTGCCAGCTCCCGGGATTATCAAGAGACCCAGTACTTC. It encodes CASSRDYQETQYF.

The chain employs TRBV4-1 and TRBJ2-2; 7 bases align to TRBD1. Looked up from germline, CDR1 is MGHRA and CDR2 is YSYEKL. CDR3 length equals 18 residues. The J segment lost 4 bases and the V segment lost 4 bases, leaving 15 bases of the junction unmatched. The CDR3 is CASSRLNLQGTGTGELFF. DNA for the CDR3: TGCGCCAGCAGCCGACTTAATTTACAGGGGACGGGCACCGGGGAGCTGTTTTTT.

The genes are TRBV5-1 and TRBJ2-1; 8 nucleotides agree with TRBD2. The CDR3 spans 15 residues. Germline V gives CDR1 SGHRS, CDR2 YFSETQ. Trimming at V came to 4 bases and at J to 8 bases, leaving 11 bases not matched to a gene. DNA for the CDR3: TGCGCCAGCAGCCAGTCGGGACTAGTGTTCGATGAGCAGTTCTTC. Translating gives CASSQSGLVFDEQFF.

This clone was recorded once. The CDR3 reads CASIVQGLNIQYF. CDR3 nucleotides: TGTGCCAGCATAGTACAGGGTTTAAACATTCAGTACTTC. V is TRBV6-1 and J is TRBJ2-4; possible D gene TRBD1, 6 bases. V gave up 7 bases and J gave up 6 bases, with 13 bases separating them. The germline CDR1 and CDR2 sequences are MNHNS and SASEGT. This CDR3 is 13 amino acids long.

The rearrangement uses TRBV30 and TRBJ2-1; D call uncertain. Germline CDR1 is GTSNPN and CDR2 is SVGIG (reference sequence). The CDR3 is 12 amino acids. With 0 bases removed from V and 11 bases from J, the gap between germline ends came to 11 bases. The DNA of the CDR3 is TGTGCCTGGAGTGTAGTGCGTCATCAGCAGTTCTTC. As protein: CAWSVVRHQQFF. Full variable domain (outside the CDR3, taken from reference TRBV30 and TRBJ2-1): SQTIHQWPATLVQPVGSPLSLECTVEGTSNPNLYWYRQAAGRGLQLLFYSVGIGQISSEVPQNLSASRPQDRQFILSSKKLLLSDSGFYLCAWSVVRHQQFFGPGTRLTVL.

The rearrangement links TRBV6-4 to TRBJ2-1, with 7 positions matching TRBD1. Germline V gene sequence: CDR1 MRHNA, CDR2 SNTAGT. After removal of 6 bases from V and 0 bases from J, the junction contained 5 bases not matched to a gene. The CDR3 is made up of 15 amino acids. The CDR3 sequence is CASSAGTDSYNEQFF. CDR3 nucleotides: TGTGCCAGCAGCGCCGGGACAGACTCCTACAATGAGCAGTTCTTC.

CDR3 sequence: CASSPQGTEAFF. DNA of the CDR3: TGTGCCAGCAGCCCACAGGGTACTGAAGCTTTCTTT. The chain combines TRBV7-2 with TRBJ1-1; maybe TRBD1 (6 bases). Germline V gene sequence: CDR1 SGHTA, CDR2 FQGNSA. The CDR3 length is 12 residues. Trimming pared 5 bases from V and 5 bases from J, leaving 9 bases between. The full variable domain, in which reference TRBV7-2 and TRBJ1-1 provide the parts outside the CDR3, is GAGVSQSPSNKVTEKGKDVELRCDPISGHTALYWYRQSLGQGLEFLIYFQGNSAPDKSGLPSDRFSAERTGGSVSTLTIQRTQQEDSAVYLCASSPQGTEAFFGQGTRLTVV.

The chain uses TRBV4-1 and TRBJ1-1; no firm D call. The CDR3 is 16 amino acids. Germline CDR1 and CDR2: MGHRA and YSYEKL. V was cut by 4 bases and J by 0 bases, with 15 bases left in between. The CDR3 sequence: CASSRTDLGLNTEAFF. The CDR3 nucleotides read TGCGCCAGCAGCCGCACCGATTTGGGATTGAACACTGAAGCTTTCTTT.

This chain connects TRBV5-6 to TRBJ1-5; D might be TRBD1 (5 bases). V lost 1 base and J lost 3, with 20 bases in between. Germline values: CDR1 SGHDT, CDR2 YYEEEE. The length of the CDR3 is 18 residues. The CDR3: CASSLWGTEGLDNQPQHF. CDR3 in DNA: TGTGCCAGCAGCTTGTGGGGTACGGAGGGGCTTGACAATCAGCCCCAGCATTTT.

The gene calls are TRBV30 and TRBJ2-2, with 9 bases aligning to TRBD1. This CDR3 is built from 15 residues. Germline V gene lookup returns CDR1 GTSNPN and CDR2 SVGIG (reference sequence). The ends lost 8 bases at V and 3 bases at J; junction bases unmatched: 10. The CDR3 sequence is CAGGTGQGHTGELFF. The CDR3 DNA is TGTGCCGGCGGAACGGGACAGGGACACACCGGGGAGCTGTTTTTT.

V gene TRBV5-1 combines with J gene TRBJ1-1; the match to TRBD1 covers 7 bases. Germline CDR1 SGHRS, CDR2 YFSETQ. V gave up 0 bases and J gave up 7 bases; unmatched junction bases: 3. The CDR3 contains 13 residues. In DNA form, the CDR3 reads TGCGCCAGCAGCTTGGGACAGGGTGGTGAAGCTTTCTTT. Protein product: CASSLGQGGEAFF.

The chain carries TRBV19 and TRBJ2-7; 8 positions match TRBD1. CDR1 and CDR2 (germline): LNHDA, SQIVND (reference sequence). This CDR3 spans 15 amino acids. V shed 1 base and J 2 bases; nucleotides not matched to a gene: 4. CDR3 in amino acids: CASSIVHRGAYEQYF. CDR3 coding DNA: TGTGCCAGTAGTATAGTGCACAGGGGGGCCTACGAGCAGTACTTC.